Each of the 9 T cell receptor beta chains below was sequenced from the same sample in a study of T cell repertoires in cytomegalovirus infection. TCRdb called the reads again in MiXCR, with one record for every CDR3 protein. Seen here are hundreds of thousands of distinct CDR3 sequences, approximately 9.5% observed once, and the top ten hold over 3.5%. Sequenced input: PBMCs. All receptors come from a human donor in good health (CMV status not recorded). Some clones in this sample may be carry-over from other donors' samples.

This clonotype was counted between two and nine times. The chain couples TRBV11-2 to TRBJ2-7; 7 nucleotides agree with TRBD1. V shed 4 bases, J shed 2 bases, and the junction held 5 bases outside the gene matches. The CDR3 runs 14 residues. The germline V gene encodes CDR1 SGHAT and CDR2 FQNNGV. The CDR3 bases are TGTGCCAGCAGCTCCTTGGGGACAGCCTACGAGCAGTACTTC. Its protein is CASSSLGTAYEQYF.

This clonotype was seen repeatedly, ten times or more. The chain joins TRBV7-2 to TRBJ2-1, with D unresolved. V was shortened by 6 bases and J by 8 bases, with 8 bases between the two germline ends. The CDR3 is 11 amino acids. Germline CDR1 and CDR2: SGHTA and FQGNSA. In DNA, the CDR3 is TGTGCCAGCAGGGAACAGTATGAGCAGTTCTTC. Its translation is CASREQYEQFF.

This clonotype was recorded many times. V gene TRBV27 combines with J gene TRBJ2-1, with TRBD1 identical over 7 bases. With V trimmed by 5 bases and J by 6 bases, 7 bases remained unmatched. The CDR3 runs 14 residues. CDR1 and CDR2 (germline): MNHEY, SMNVEV (reference sequence). CDR3 region: CASSPITGVNEQFF. The CDR3 DNA is TGTGCCAGCAGTCCGATAACAGGGGTCAATGAGCAGTTCTTC.

V gene TRBV10-2 combines with J gene TRBJ2-7; D not certain. CDR1 and CDR2 (germline): WSHSY, SAAADI. Trimming left V 3 bases short and J 5 bases short, with 5 bases between. CDR3 size: 11 residues. Written as DNA, the CDR3 is TGCGCCAGCAGTGAAGGGAACGAGCAGTACTTC. Translated, it gives CASSEGNEQYF.

V usage is TRBV2 and J usage is TRBJ1-1; possible D gene TRBD1, 6 bases. This CDR3 has 14 residues. Germline values: CDR1 SNHLY, CDR2 FYNNEI. Trimming cost V 8 bases and J 5 bases, with 18 bases left between them. CDR3 residues: CASGLRGVGTEAFF. The CDR3 nucleotides read TGTGCCAGCGGTCTCAGGGGAGTTGGGACTGAAGCTTTCTTT.

This clonotype was detected a few times. The genes are TRBV10-3 and TRBJ2-1; a possible D gene is TRBD1 (6 bases). Germline V gene sequence: CDR1 ENHRY, CDR2 SYGVKD. CDR3 size: 18 residues. Trimming cost V 3 bases and J 3 bases, with 21 bases left between them. DNA for the CDR3: TGTGCCATCAGTGATTCTTTCGGTGGCAGGGGAAACTACAATGAGCAGTTCTTC. This gives the protein CAISDSFGGRGNYNEQFF.

In this sample, this clonotype turned up a few times. The chain has TRBV6-1 and TRBJ1-2; D may be TRBD1 (5 bases). V lost 9 bases and J lost 8, with 10 bases in between. This CDR3 spans 10 amino acids. The germline CDR1 and CDR2 sequences are MNHNS and SASEGT. The CDR3 is CASGAMGYTF. CDR3 DNA sequence: TGTGCCAGTGGGGCGATGGGCTACACCTTC.

This chain connects TRBV6-1 to TRBJ1-5; the D gene is possibly TRBD1 (5 bases). This CDR3 is 16 amino acids long. Germline V lookup: CDR1 MNHNS, CDR2 SASEGT. The V end lost 4 bases, the J end lost 9 bases, and 22 bases lay between the germline ends. The CDR3 is CASSVSGTAGGRPQHF. DNA for the CDR3: TGTGCCAGCAGTGTTTCCGGGACGGCCGGGGGTCGGCCCCAGCATTTT.

This clonotype occurred a few times. The chain employs TRBV20-1 and TRBJ2-1; TRBD1 is a possible D gene (8 bases). V lost 5 bases and J 4 bases, leaving 15 bases between the germline ends. Looked up from germline, CDR1 is DFQATT and CDR2 is SNEGSKA (reference sequence). This CDR3 has 14 residues. CDR3 in DNA: TGCAGTGCTCTACAGGGGGGGCTATACAATGAGCAGTTCTTC. Amino acid sequence: CSALQGGLYNEQFF.